This TCR beta chain stems from a study of Tregs in tolerant kidney transplant recipients. With regard to this clone: From the germline J gene comes the end of the CDR3, since the read stops 3 residues before it.

Some clones are missing from TCRdb's copy, which holds only in-frame ones; the method was immunoSEQ multiplex PCR. The table for this sample gives over 45,000 clones. The germline V gene encodes CDR1 KGHSH and CDR2 LQKENI. The CDR3 consists of 17 residues. V dropped 2 bases and J dropped 5 bases, with 19 bases sitting between them. The sequence was collected from a human donor who received a combined kidney and bone marrow transplant. This rearrangement joins TRBV18 to TRBJ2-1; possible D gene TRBD1, 7 bases. Sample: CD4+ T cells from blood, taken before the transplant. Incomplete CDR3 DNA: TGTGCCAGCTCACCAAAAGGGAGGACAGGTTTAAACAATGAG. Its protein is CASSPKGRTGLNNE. The full CDR3 protein is CASSPKGRTGLNNEQFF.